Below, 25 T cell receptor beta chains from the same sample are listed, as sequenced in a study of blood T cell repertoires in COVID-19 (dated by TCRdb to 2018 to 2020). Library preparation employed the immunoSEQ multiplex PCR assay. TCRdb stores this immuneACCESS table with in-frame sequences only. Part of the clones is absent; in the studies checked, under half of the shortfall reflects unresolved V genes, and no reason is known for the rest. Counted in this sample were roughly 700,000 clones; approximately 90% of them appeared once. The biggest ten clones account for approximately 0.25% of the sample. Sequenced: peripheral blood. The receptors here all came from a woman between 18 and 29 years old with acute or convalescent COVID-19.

The CDR3 region has the DNA TGTGCCAGCAGCCAAGCTGATAGCGGGGGTTTCACAGATACGCAGTATTTT. It encodes CASSQADSGGFTDTQYF. The chain recombines TRBV4-2 with TRBJ2-3; 9 nucleotides line up with TRBD2. The germline V gene encodes CDR1 LGHNA and CDR2 YNFKEQ. The J segment lost 2 bases and the V segment lost 1 base, leaving 7 bases of the junction unmatched. CDR3 size: 17 residues.

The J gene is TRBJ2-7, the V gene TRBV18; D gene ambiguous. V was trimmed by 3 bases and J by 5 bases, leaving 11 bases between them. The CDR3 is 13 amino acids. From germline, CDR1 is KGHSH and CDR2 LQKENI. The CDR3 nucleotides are TGTGCCAGCTCACCCCTGTCTATAGACGAGCAGTACTTC. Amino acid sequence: CASSPLSIDEQYF.

The CDR3 region is CASSENEKLFF. The CDR3 DNA is TGTGCCAGTAGTGAGAATGAAAAACTGTTTTTT. The V call is TRBV19, the J call TRBJ1-4; no clear D gene. V shed 5 bases and J shed 5 bases, with 3 bases lying between them. CDR1 and CDR2 (germline): LNHDA, SQIVND (reference sequence). The CDR3 runs to 11 residues.

The CDR3 sequence: CSVHSQGEVGYTF. CDR3 in DNA: TGCAGCGTCCATTCACAGGGTGAGGTTGGCTACACCTTC. The V and J genes are TRBV29-1 and TRBJ1-2, with D possibly being TRBD1 (6 bases). Germline lookup yields CDR1 SQVTM and CDR2 ANQGSEA. Trimming removed 6 bases at V and 7 bases at J, with 18 bases between. The CDR3 covers 13 residues.

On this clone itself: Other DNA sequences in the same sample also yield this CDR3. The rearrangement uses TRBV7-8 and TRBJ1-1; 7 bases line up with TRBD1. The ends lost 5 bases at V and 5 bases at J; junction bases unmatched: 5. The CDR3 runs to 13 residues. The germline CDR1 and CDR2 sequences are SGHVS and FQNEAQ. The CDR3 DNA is TGTGCCAGCAGCCGACAGGGTTGGACTGAAGCTTTCTTT. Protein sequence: CASSRQGWTEAFF.

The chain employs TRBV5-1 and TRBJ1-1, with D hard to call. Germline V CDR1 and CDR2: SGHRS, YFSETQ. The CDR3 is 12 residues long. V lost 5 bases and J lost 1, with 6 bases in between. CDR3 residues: CASSSKNTEAFF. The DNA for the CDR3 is TGCGCCAGCAGTTCAAAGAACACTGAAGCTTTCTTT.

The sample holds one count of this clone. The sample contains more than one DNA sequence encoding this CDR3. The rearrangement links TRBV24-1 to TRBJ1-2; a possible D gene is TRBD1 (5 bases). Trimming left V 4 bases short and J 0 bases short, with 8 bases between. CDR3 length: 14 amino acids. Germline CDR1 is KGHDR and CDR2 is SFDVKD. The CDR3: CATSDDRANYGYTF. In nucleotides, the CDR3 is TGTGCCACCAGTGACGACAGAGCTAACTATGGCTACACCTTC.

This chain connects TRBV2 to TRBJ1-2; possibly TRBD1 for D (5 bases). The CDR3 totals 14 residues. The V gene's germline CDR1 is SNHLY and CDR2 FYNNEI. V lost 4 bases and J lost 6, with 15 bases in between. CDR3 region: CASSGVRAGDGYTF. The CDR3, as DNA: TGTGCCAGCAGTGGGGTCAGGGCGGGGGATGGCTACACCTTC.

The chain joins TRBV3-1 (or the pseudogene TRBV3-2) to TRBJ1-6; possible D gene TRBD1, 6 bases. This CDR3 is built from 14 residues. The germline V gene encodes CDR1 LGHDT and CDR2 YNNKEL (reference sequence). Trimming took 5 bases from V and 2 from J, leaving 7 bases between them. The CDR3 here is CASSRDTYNSPLHF. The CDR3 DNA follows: TGTGCCAGCAGCAGGGACACCTATAATTCACCCCTCCACTTT.

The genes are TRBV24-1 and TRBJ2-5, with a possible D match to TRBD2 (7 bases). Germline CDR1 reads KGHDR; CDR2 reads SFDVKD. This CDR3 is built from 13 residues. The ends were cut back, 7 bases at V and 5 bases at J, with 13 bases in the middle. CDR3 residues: CATSRGARETQYF. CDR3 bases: TGTGCCACCAGCCGGGGGGCTCGGGAGACCCAGTACTTC.

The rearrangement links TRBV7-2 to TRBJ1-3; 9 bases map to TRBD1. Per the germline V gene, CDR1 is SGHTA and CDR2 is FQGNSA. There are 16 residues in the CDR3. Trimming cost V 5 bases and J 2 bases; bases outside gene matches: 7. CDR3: CASSQNRQGAGNTIYF. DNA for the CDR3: TGTGCCAGCAGCCAAAACCGACAGGGGGCTGGAAACACCATATATTTT.

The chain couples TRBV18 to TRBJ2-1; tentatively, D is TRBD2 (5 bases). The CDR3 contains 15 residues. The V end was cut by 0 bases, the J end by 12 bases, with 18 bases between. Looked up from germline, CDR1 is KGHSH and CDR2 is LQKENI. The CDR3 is CASSPPGRPLAVQFF. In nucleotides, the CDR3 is TGTGCCAGCTCACCACCGGGGAGACCCCTGGCCGTGCAGTTCTTC.

CDR3 sequence (DNA): TGTGCCAGCAGTTTCAGTGACACCGGGGAGCTGTTTTTT. Its protein product is CASSFSDTGELFF. The J gene is TRBJ2-2, the V gene TRBV6-2 or TRBV6-3; D uncertain. This CDR3 contains 13 residues. Between the trimmed V and J ends, which lost 4 bases and 3 bases, there was a span of 6 bases. CDR1 is MNHEY and CDR2 is SVGEGT in the germline V gene.

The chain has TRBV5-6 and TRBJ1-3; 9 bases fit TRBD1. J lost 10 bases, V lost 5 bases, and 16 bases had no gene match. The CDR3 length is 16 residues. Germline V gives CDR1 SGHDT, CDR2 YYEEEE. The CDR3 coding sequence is TGTGCCAGCAGAGCCGCCCCGGGACAGGGAATTAGTACCATATATTTT. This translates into CASRAAPGQGISTIYF.

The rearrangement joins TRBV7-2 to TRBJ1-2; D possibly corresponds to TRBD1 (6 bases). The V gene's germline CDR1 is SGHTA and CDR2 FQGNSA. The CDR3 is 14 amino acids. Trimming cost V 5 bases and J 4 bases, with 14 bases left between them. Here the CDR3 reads CASSSRTETYGYTF. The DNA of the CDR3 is TGTGCCAGCAGCAGCCGGACAGAAACCTATGGCTACACCTTC.

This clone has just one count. DNA of the CDR3: TGCAGCGCCACTGACTCGGGGAGAAACTATGGCTACACCTTC. This gives the protein CSATDSGRNYGYTF. J is TRBJ1-2 and V is TRBV29-1; D is unclear. Germline CDR1 reads SQVTM; CDR2 reads ANQGSEA. CDR3 length: 14 residues. Trimming cost V 7 bases and J 2 bases, with 17 bases left between them.

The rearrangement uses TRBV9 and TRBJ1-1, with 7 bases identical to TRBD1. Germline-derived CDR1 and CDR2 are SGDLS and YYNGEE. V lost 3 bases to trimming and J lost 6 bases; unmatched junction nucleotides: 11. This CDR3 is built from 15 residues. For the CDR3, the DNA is TGTGCCAGCAGCGAGGGGGCAGGGTTTTTGGCTGAAGCTTTCTTT. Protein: CASSEGAGFLAEAFF.

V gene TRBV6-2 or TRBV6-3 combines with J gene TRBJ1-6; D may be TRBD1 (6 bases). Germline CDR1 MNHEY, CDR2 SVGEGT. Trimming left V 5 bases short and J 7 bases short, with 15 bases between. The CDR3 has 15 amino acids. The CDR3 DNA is TGTGCCAGCAGTCTCGAAGGGGGTTCGAATTCACCCCTCCACTTT. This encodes CASSLEGGSNSPLHF.

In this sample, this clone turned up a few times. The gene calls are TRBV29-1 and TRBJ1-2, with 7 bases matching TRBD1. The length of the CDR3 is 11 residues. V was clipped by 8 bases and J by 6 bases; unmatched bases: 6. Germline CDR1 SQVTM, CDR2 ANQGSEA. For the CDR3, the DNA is TGCAGCTCTGAAGGGGGCCATGGCTACACCTTC. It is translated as CSSEGGHGYTF.

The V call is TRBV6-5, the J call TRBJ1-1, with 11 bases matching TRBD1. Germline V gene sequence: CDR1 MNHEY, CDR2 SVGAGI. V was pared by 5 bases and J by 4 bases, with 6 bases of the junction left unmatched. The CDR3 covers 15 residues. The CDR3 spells CASSPWGTGGTEAFF. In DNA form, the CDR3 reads TGTGCCAGCAGTCCATGGGGGACAGGGGGCACTGAAGCTTTCTTT.

The CDR3 DNA reads TGTGCCAGCAGCCTTTTCGGGGAGCCCTACAATGAGCAGTTCTTC. It is translated as CASSLFGEPYNEQFF. The chain recombines TRBV3-1 (or the pseudogene TRBV3-2) with TRBJ2-1; a weak D match, TRBD2 (5 bases). This CDR3 spans 15 amino acids. The germline CDR1 and CDR2 sequences are LGHDT and YNNKEL (reference sequence). Trimming took off 4 bases at V and 2 bases at J, with 12 bases between the two ends.

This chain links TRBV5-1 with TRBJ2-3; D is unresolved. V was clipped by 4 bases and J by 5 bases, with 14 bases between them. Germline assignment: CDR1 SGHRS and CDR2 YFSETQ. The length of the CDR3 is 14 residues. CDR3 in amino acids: CASSRGDEQDTQYF. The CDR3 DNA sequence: TGCGCCAGCAGCCGAGGCGACGAACAAGATACGCAGTATTTT.

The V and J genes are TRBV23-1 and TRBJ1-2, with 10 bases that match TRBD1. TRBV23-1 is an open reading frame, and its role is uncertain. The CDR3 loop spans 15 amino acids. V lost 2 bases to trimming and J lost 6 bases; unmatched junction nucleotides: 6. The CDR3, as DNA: TGCGCCAGCAGTCAACGGGACAGGGGTGGAGATGGCTACACCTTC. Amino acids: CASSQRDRGGDGYTF.

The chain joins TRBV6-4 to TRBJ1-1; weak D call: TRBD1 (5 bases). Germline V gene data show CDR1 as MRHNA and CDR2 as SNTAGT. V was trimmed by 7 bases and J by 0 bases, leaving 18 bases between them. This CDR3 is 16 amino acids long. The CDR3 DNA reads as TGTGCCAGCAATACTATCCCGACAGCCCTGAACACTGAAGCTTTCTTT. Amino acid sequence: CASNTIPTALNTEAFF.

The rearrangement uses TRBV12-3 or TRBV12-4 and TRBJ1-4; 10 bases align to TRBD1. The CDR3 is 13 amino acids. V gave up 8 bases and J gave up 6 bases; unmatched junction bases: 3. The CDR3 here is CASRDRGHEKLFF. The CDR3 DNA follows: TGTGCCAGCCGAGACAGGGGGCATGAAAAACTGTTTTTT.